The text below deals with one TCR beta chain. This sample is part of a study of HIV-infected children after antiretroviral therapy interruption. RNA-based 3' RACE libraries used unique molecular identifiers. TCRdb re-called the 3' RACE reads with MiXCR, one entry per CDR3 protein. The sample has about 46,000 distinct CDR3 sequences, around 4% seen once. The CDR3 is made up of 15 amino acids. Trimming cost V 1 base and J 2 bases, with 11 bases left between them. Germline CDR1 is SGHTA and CDR2 is FQGNSA. As to treatment: PENTA 11 planned treatment interruption arm or continuous ART arm. The clonotype comes from a pool of human donors with HIV. Specimen: CD45RA+ CD4+ T cells from PBMCs, pooled from several time points, collected from a donor given antiretroviral therapy, either interrupted or continuous. The subset here: naive CD4+ CD45RA+ CD45RO- T cells. The V gene is TRBV7-2, the J gene TRBJ2-5, with D maybe TRBD2 (5 bases). CDR3 in amino acids: CASSLGGLAQETQYF. Here the CDR3 DNA reads TGTGCCAGCAGCTTAGGGGGTCTAGCTCAAGAGACCCAGTACTTC.